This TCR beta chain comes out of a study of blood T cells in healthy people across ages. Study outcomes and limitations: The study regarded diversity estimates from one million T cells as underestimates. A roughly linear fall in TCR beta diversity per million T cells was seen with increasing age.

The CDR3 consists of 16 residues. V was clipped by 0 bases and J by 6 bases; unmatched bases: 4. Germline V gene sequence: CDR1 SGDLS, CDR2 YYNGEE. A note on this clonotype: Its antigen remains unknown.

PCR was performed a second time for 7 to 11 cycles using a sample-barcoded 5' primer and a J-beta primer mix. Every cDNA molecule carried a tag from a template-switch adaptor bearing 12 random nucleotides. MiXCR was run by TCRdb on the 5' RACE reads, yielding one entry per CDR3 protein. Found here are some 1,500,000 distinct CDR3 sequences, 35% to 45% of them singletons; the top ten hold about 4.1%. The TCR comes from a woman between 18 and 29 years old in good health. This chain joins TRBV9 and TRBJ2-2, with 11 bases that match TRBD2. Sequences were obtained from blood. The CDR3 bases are TGTGCCAGCAGCGTAGATAGCGGGAGGGCCCCCGGGGAGCTGTTTTTT. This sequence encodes CASSVDSGRAPGELFF.